One TCR beta chain is described in this entry. These data belong to a study of shared clonotypes between healthy human individuals. Trimming stripped 2 bases from V and 5 bases from J, with 9 bases between. There are 12 residues in the CDR3. Germline CDR1 and CDR2: GTSNPN and SVGIG (reference sequence). Donors had no recently reported acute infections or vaccinations and were HIV-negative. The assay was immunoSEQ multiplex PCR, and TCRdb's table has in-frame clones only and misses some. The data contain 400,000 or so clones, about 96% of them singletons. This receptor was identified in a man aged 30-40 years in good health. The J gene is TRBJ2-5, the V gene TRBV30, with a weak D call TRBD1 (6 bases). Material: memory CD8+ T cells sorted from blood. Documented subset: CD45RO+ cells pooled with CCR7-negative TemRA cells. The CDR3 sequence: CAWSKGHETQYF. The CDR3 DNA is TGTGCCTGGAGTAAGGGACATGAGACCCAGTACTTC. Full variable domain (remainder filled in from reference TRBV30 and TRBJ2-5): SQTIHQWPATLVQPVGSPLSLECTVEGTSNPNLYWYRQAAGRGLQLLFYSVGIGQISSEVPQNLSASRPQDRQFILSSKKLLLSDSGFYLCAWSKGHETQYFGPGTRLLVL.